Listed below are T cell receptor beta chains from one sample, sequenced in a study of shared clonotypes between healthy human individuals. The data were produced by immunoSEQ multiplex PCR, yet TCRdb's version contains in-frame clones alone and is incomplete. The data contain millions of clones, about 95% of them seen just once; the ten biggest clones take up 1.1%. The sample consisted of naive CD8+ T cells sorted from blood. The origin of the receptors is a man aged 18 to 35 in good health. Each CDR3 is given with its conserved first and last residue. D genes are given only for firm matches. The size of a clone is reported for some rows only, either as once, few or many, or as a class for expanded clones.

TRBJ2-1 . TRBV28 TRBD2 CASSFRGGSFNEQFF TGTGCCAGCAGTTTTCGGGGGGGCTCCTTCAATGAGCAGTTCTTC
TRBJ1-3 . TRBV6-5 . CASSYQQFSGNTIYF TGTGCCAGCAGTTACCAGCAGTTCTCTGGAAACACCATATATTTT
TRBJ2-1 . TRBV6-6 . CASLGGWQFF TGTGCCAGCTTAGGGGGTTGGCAGTTCTTC
TRBJ2-2 once TRBV30 . CAWSVLDVYTGELFF TGTGCCTGGAGTGTACTGGACGTTTACACCGGGGAGCTGTTTTTT
TRBJ2-1 . TRBV9 . CASSVAIWDEQFF TGTGCCAGCAGCGTAGCTATCTGGGATGAGCAGTTCTTC
TRBJ2-1 once TRBV11-2 TRBD1 CASSLGTGIGGGEQFF TGTGCCAGCAGCTTGGGGACAGGGATTGGTGGGGGTGAGCAGTTCTTC
TRBJ1-2 . TRBV7-8 TRBD1 CASSQHRGTDYGYTF TGTGCCAGCAGCCAGCACAGGGGAACTGACTATGGCTACACCTTC
TRBJ1-1 . TRBV11-1 TRBD1 CASSQSPGQGNTEAFF TGTGCCAGCAGCCAATCGCCCGGACAGGGGAACACTGAAGCTTTCTTT
TRBJ2-1 . TRBV6-5 TRBD2 CASKEREVYNEQFF TGTGCCAGCAAGGAGCGGGAGGTCTACAATGAGCAGTTCTTC
TRBJ2-7 . TRBV6-1 . CASTISYSYEQYF TGTGCCAGCACCATAAGCTACTCCTACGAGCAGTACTTC
TRBJ2-7 . TRBV6-6 TRBD2 CASSSMGTSGYEQYF TGTGCCAGCAGTTCGATGGGGACTAGCGGCTACGAGCAGTACTTC
TRBJ2-5 . TRBV7-9 . CASSLEEQRATQYF TGTGCCAGCAGCTTAGAAGAGCAGCGGGCCACCCAGTACTTC
TRBJ2-7 . TRBV19 TRBD2 CASSILGTSGSRTYEQYF TGTGCCAGTAGTATTCTTGGGACTAGCGGGAGTAGGACCTACGAGCAGTACTTC
TRBJ1-5 . TRBV27 TRBD1 CASSEGAGYQPQHF TGTGCCAGCAGTGAGGGGGCTGGGTATCAGCCCCAGCATTTT